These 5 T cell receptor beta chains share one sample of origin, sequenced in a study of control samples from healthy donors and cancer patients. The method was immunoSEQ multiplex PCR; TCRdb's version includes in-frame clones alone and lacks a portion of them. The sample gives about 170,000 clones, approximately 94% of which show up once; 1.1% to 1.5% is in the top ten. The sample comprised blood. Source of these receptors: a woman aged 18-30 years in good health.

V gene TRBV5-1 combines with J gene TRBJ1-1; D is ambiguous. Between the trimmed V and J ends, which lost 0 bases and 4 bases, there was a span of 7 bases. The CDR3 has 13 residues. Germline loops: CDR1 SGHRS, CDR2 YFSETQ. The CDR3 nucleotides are TGCGCCAGCAGCTTGGTTCGGCTCACTGAAGCTTTCTTT. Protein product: CASSLVRLTEAFF.

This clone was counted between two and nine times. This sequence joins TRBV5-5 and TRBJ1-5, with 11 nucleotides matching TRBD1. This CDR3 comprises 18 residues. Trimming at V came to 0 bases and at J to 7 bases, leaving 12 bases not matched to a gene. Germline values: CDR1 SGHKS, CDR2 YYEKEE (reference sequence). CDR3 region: CASSLAVVRTGGGQPQHF. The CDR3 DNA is TGTGCCAGCAGCTTGGCGGTAGTAAGGACAGGGGGCGGACAGCCCCAGCATTTT.

The CDR3 loop is CASFHGELFF. The CDR3 nucleotides read TGTGCCAGCTTCCATGGGGAGCTGTTTTTT. The gene calls are TRBV12-3 or TRBV12-4 and TRBJ2-2; D is ambiguous. Trimming took off 8 bases at V and 8 bases at J, with 6 bases between the two ends. The CDR3 length is 10 residues.

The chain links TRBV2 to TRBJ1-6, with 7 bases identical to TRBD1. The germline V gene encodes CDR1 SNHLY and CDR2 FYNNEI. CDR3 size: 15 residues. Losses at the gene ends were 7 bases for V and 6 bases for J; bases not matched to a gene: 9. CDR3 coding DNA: TGTGCCAGCAACCAAGAGGGACAGATTAATTCACCCCTCCACTTT. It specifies CASNQEGQINSPLHF.

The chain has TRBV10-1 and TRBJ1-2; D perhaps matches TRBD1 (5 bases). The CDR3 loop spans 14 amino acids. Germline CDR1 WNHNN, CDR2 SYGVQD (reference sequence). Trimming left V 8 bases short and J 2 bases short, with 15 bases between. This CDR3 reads CASSGVAGNYGYTF. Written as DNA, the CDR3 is TGCGCCAGCTCGGGGGTGGCTGGAAACTATGGCTACACCTTC.